This T cell receptor beta chain comes out of a study of blood T cell repertoires in COVID-19 (dated by TCRdb to about 2020). For context, the study as a whole: Samples covering the acute and convalescent phases of COVID-19 were provided by collaborators in the United States, Italy and Spain. Where available, HLA class I and class II types were taken from metadata supplied by the sample provider and were not determined by assay-based typing. The repertoires were made available in a free public database intended to serve as a resource for research on the immune response to SARS-CoV-2. The prospective study material was composed of cDNA or gDNA derived from T cells, B-cell-depleted T cells, or PBMCs. A de-identified subject ID, COVID-19 status, age in years and sex were almost always included in the sample metadata. Subjects who had been exposed to COVID-19, were actively infected with it, or had recovered from it provided the deeply sampled blood TCRbeta repertoires that made up the dataset. Samples were obtained from the ongoing ImmuneRACE study (first 160 participants) and from some 1,300 subjects provided by 6 global collaborators. Broad study findings and their caveats: How much clinical and demographic metadata was included differed by source and by participant, and the metadata was provided uncurated.

A distance of 10 bases separates the germline ends of V and J, which lose 3 bases and 8 bases respectively. The germline V gene yields MDHEN for CDR1 and SYDVKM for CDR2. The CDR3 starts with the cysteine, ends with the phenylalanine, and has 13 residues. The read is trimmed to its CDR3 DNA, 39 bases read in frame from base 1. TCRbeta CDR3 regions were amplified from genomic DNA using the immunoSEQ Assay, a bias-controlled multiplex PCR. The original methods were these. The number of nucleated cells in each sample was estimated from the amplification of reference gene primers within the assay. Sequence reads were collapsed and filtered to measure the absolute abundance of every unique TCRbeta CDR3 rearrangement. Productive Simpson clonality was computed per sample as the square root of Simpson's diversity index over productive rearrangements. TCRdb obtained this table from immuneACCESS and retained in-frame rearrangements with V and J assigned. These tables miss some clones; where compared with another copy, unresolved V genes account for less than half of the shortfall, and the remainder is unexplained. V and J calls plus clone size are reproduced from that table; the DNA served to infer D and trimming. A total of around 120,000 clones appear in this sample, approximately 87% of them only once. Together, the top ten hold just under 30% of the sample.

The collaborating institutions used their own protocols to collect whole blood in K2EDTA tubes. For TCRbeta analysis, collaborators shipped samples in one of three forms: frozen whole blood, isolated PBMCs, or DNA extracted from either of those sample types. Notes on this clone: Its antigen is still unknown. One base away there is no much larger clone; base qualities are not given.

The sample consisted of peripheral blood. The receptor was isolated from a woman in her 70s with acute or convalescent COVID-19. The V gene is TRBV28 and the J gene is TRBJ1-4, with the D gene not clear enough to name. The CDR3 loop reads CASSFPVLEKLFF. The DNA is TGTGCCAGCAGTTTCCCGGTTCTAGAAAAACTGTTTTTT.